The 13 T cell receptor beta chains presented below share a single source sample, sequenced in a study of identical twins. TCRdb re-derived calls from the 5' RACE reads in MiXCR, one entry per CDR3 protein. The profile shows a few hundred thousand distinct CDR3 sequences, 13% to 15% of them singletons. This sample was shared with a second study, whose subject was yellow fever vaccine responses in identical twins.

The sequenced material came from CD4+ T cells sorted from blood. Receptor source: a woman aged 18-29 years in good health.

The chain couples TRBV3-1 to TRBJ2-7; 7 bases map to TRBD2. The CDR3 runs to 17 residues. CDR1 and CDR2 (germline): LGHDT, YNNKEL (reference sequence). Trimming at V came to 5 bases and at J to 0 bases, leaving 13 bases not matched to a gene. The CDR3, as DNA: TGTGCCAGCAGCTCCCCTCCAGGGCGGGGGTTCTCCTACGAGCAGTACTTC. Translation: CASSSPPGRGFSYEQYF.

This clonotype was detected only a few times. The V and J genes are TRBV5-1 and TRBJ2-3; possible D gene TRBD1, 6 bases. CDR3 size: 17 residues. Germline V gene sequence: CDR1 SGHRS, CDR2 YFSETQ. V dropped 6 bases and J dropped 4 bases, with 24 bases sitting between them. In nucleotides, the CDR3 is TGCGCCAGCACCAAAACCGGGACACAAAGGGTGTCAGATACGCAGTATTTT. Translated: CASTKTGTQRVSDTQYF.

This clonotype was seen many times. The chain combines TRBV12-3 or TRBV12-4 with TRBJ2-1; 7 bases align to TRBD2. V was clipped by 11 bases and J by 7 bases; unmatched bases: 11. The CDR3 covers 13 residues. CDR3: CAGLVRERNEQFF. CDR3 nucleotide sequence: TGTGCCGGGCTGGTGCGGGAGAGGAATGAGCAGTTCTTC.

This clonotype occurred a few times. J is TRBJ1-2 and V is TRBV5-1; 8 positions match TRBD1. V was pared by 2 bases and J by 8 bases, with 5 bases of the junction left unmatched. This CDR3 region has 13 residues. Germline V gene lookup returns CDR1 SGHRS and CDR2 YFSETQ. The CDR3 here is CASSFAGTGGYTF. The CDR3 nucleotides read TGCGCCAGCAGCTTCGCCGGGACAGGAGGCTACACCTTC. The entire variable domain, with the rest obtained from reference TRBV5-1 and TRBJ1-2, is as follows: KAGVTQTPRYLIKTRGQQVTLSCSPISGHRSVSWYQQTPGQGLQFLFEYFSETQRNKGNFPGRFSGRQFSNSRSEMNVSTLELGDSALYLCASSFAGTGGYTFGSGTRLTVV.

This clonotype has only a few counts. The V gene is TRBV20-1, the J gene TRBJ1-4, with 7 bases matching TRBD1. Germline assignment: CDR1 DFQATT and CDR2 SNEGSKA (reference sequence). V shed 5 bases and J 1 base; nucleotides not matched to a gene: 4. This CDR3 spans 14 amino acids. The CDR3 region is CSALTGITNEKLFF. In DNA form, the CDR3 reads TGCAGTGCTTTGACAGGGATAACTAATGAAAAACTGTTTTTT.

This clonotype has just a few counts. J is TRBJ1-1 and V is TRBV2, with 7 bases matching TRBD1. CDR1 is SNHLY, CDR2 FYNNEI, per germline. V shed 3 bases and J 11 bases; nucleotides not matched to a gene: 6. This CDR3 spans 12 amino acids. CDR3 protein: CASSDRQGWAFF. The CDR3 nucleotides read TGTGCCAGCAGTGATCGACAGGGCTGGGCTTTCTTT. The variable domain in full, with the rest retrieved from reference TRBV2 and TRBJ1-1, is EPEVTQTPSHQVTQMGQEVILRCVPISNHLYFYWYRQILGQKVEFLVSFYNNEISEKSEIFDDQFSVERPDGSNFTLKIRSTKLEDSAMYFCASSDRQGWAFFGQGTRLTVV.

The CDR3, as DNA: TGTGCCAGCAGTCAGGGACTCGACTATGGCTACACCTTC. It translates to CASSQGLDYGYTF. The V and J genes are TRBV6-1 and TRBJ1-2; D is possibly TRBD1 (5 bases). With 5 bases removed from V and 3 bases from J, the gap between germline ends came to 10 bases. The length of the CDR3 is 13 residues. CDR1 is MNHNS and CDR2 is SASEGT in the germline V gene.

This chain joins TRBV10-3 and TRBJ2-2; D is uncertain. CDR1 is ENHRY, CDR2 SYGVKD, per germline. The CDR3 is made up of 12 amino acids. Trimming removed 4 bases at V and 6 bases at J, with 6 bases between. The DNA of the CDR3 is TGTGCCATCAGTGGGTCGGCCGGGGAGCTGTTTTTT. Its translation: CAISGSAGELFF.

There are a few counts of this clonotype. V and J are TRBV27 and TRBJ1-1; D remains unclear. This CDR3 spans 16 amino acids. From germline, CDR1 is MNHEY and CDR2 SMNVEV (reference sequence). V was pared by 6 bases and J by 3 bases, with 20 bases between. The CDR3 loop reads CASSRRIASGDTEAFF. The CDR3 nucleotides read TGTGCCAGCAGCCGACGAATTGCCTCGGGAGACACTGAAGCTTTCTTT.

In its sample, this clonotype was seen many times. The gene calls are TRBV12-3 or TRBV12-4 and TRBJ1-1; D uncertain. The CDR3 covers 13 residues. Trimming shortened V by 3 bases and J by 3 bases, and 8 bases separated the two germline ends. DNA of the CDR3: TGTGCCAGCAGTTTCGGGTTTGACACTGAAGCTTTCTTT. It yields the protein CASSFGFDTEAFF.

This clonotype was detected a few times. The chain combines TRBV3-1 with TRBJ2-5, with 14 bases that match TRBD2. J gave up 1 base and V 6 bases, and 4 bases lay outside the gene matches. The germline gives CDR1 LGHDT, CDR2 YNNKEL (reference sequence). The length of the CDR3 is 16 residues. CDR3 in DNA: TGTGCCAGCAGGAGAGGACTAGCGGGGGGCCAAGAGACCCAGTACTTC. It is translated as CASRRGLAGGQETQYF.

In its sample, this clonotype was seen many times. The chain couples TRBV7-8 to TRBJ2-1; 8 positions match TRBD2. Germline CDR1 reads SGHVS; CDR2 reads FQNEAQ. The CDR3 runs 16 residues. The V gene end was trimmed by 2 bases and the J gene end by 4 bases; junction bases not matched to a gene: 7. The CDR3 protein is CASSLKEGLAYNEQFF. The CDR3 DNA sequence: TGTGCCAGCAGCTTAAAGGAAGGACTAGCTTACAATGAGCAGTTCTTC.

This clonotype was found many times. The chain links TRBV28 to TRBJ2-1; 10 bases match TRBD2. The CDR3 loop spans 15 amino acids. The germline gives CDR1 MDHEN, CDR2 SYDVKM. V was clipped by 8 bases and J by 9 bases; unmatched bases: 13. In DNA form, the CDR3 reads TGTGCCAGCGTACAATCTAGGAGCGGGGGGGTTGAGCAGTTCTTC. Residues: CASVQSRSGGVEQFF.